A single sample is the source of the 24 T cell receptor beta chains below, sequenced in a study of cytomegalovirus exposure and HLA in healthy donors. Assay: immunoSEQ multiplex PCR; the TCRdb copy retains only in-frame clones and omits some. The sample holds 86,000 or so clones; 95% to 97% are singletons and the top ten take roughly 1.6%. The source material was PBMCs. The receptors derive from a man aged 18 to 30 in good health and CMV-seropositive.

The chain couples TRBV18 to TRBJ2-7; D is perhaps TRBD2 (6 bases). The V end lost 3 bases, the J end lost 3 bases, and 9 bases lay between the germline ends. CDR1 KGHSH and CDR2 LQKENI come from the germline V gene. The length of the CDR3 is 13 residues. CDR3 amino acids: CASSPRDFYEQYF. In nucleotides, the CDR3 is TGTGCCAGCTCACCTAGGGACTTCTACGAGCAGTACTTC.

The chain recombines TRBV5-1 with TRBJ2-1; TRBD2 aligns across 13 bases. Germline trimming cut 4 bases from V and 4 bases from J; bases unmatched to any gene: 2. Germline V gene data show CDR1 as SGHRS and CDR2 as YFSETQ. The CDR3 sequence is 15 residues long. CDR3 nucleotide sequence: TGCGCCAGCAGCGCGGGACTAGCGGGGTACAATGAGCAGTTCTTC. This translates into CASSAGLAGYNEQFF.

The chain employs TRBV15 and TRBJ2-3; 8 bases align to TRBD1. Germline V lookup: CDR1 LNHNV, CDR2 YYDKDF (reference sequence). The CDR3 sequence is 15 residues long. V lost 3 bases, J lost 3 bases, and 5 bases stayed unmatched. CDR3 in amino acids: CATSSANRGTDTQYF. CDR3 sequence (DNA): TGTGCCACCAGCAGCGCGAACAGGGGGACAGATACGCAGTATTTT.

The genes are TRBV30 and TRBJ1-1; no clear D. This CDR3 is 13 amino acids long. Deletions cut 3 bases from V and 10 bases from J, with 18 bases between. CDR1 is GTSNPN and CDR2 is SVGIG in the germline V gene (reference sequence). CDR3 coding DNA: TGTGCCTGGAGCGGTCCTCCTTGGTATGTAGCTTTCTTT. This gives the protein CAWSGPPWYVAFF.

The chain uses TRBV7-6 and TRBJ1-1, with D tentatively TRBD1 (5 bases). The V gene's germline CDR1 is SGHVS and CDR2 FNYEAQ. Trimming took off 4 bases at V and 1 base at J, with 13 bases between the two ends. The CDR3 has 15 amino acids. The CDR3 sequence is CASSSPAGRNTEAFF. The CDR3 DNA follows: TGTGCCAGCAGCTCACCTGCGGGACGGAACACTGAAGCTTTCTTT.

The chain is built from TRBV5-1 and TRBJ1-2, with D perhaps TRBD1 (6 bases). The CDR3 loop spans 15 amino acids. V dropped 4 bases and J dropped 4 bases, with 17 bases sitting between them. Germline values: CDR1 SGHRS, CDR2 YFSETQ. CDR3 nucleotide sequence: TGCGCCAGCAGCGTCAACCCCCGGGACACCTATGGCTACACCTTC. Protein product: CASSVNPRDTYGYTF.

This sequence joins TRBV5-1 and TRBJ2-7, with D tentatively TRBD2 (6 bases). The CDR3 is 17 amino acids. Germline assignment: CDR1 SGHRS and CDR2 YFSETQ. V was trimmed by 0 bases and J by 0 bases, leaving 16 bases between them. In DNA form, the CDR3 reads TGCGCCAGCAGCTTGGCCCTCGGCGGGGATTACTCCTACGAGCAGTACTTC. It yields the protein CASSLALGGDYSYEQYF.

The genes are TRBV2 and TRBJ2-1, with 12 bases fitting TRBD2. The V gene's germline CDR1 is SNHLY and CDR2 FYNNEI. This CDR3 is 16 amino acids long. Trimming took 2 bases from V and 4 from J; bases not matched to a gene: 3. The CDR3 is CASSERGTSGYNEQFF. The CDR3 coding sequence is TGTGCCAGCAGTGAACGCGGGACTAGCGGGTACAATGAGCAGTTCTTC.

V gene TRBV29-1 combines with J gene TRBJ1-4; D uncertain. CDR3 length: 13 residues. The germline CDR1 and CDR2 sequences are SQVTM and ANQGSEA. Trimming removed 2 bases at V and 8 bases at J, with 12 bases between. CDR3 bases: TGCAGCGTTGAAATGAGGGATCGGGAAAAACTGTTTTTT. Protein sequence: CSVEMRDREKLFF.

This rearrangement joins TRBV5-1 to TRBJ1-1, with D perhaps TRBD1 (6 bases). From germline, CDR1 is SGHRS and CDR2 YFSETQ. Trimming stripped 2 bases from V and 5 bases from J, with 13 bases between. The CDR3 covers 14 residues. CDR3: CASSLDRQSTEAFF. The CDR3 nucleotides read TGCGCCAGCAGCTTAGACAGGCAGTCGACTGAAGCTTTCTTT.

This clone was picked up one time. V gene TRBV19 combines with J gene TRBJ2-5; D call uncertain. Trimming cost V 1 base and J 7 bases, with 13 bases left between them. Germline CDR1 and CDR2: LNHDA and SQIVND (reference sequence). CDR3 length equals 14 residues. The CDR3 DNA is TGTGCCAGTAGTATAGTTATCGGCGGAAGGACCCAGTACTTC. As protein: CASSIVIGGRTQYF.

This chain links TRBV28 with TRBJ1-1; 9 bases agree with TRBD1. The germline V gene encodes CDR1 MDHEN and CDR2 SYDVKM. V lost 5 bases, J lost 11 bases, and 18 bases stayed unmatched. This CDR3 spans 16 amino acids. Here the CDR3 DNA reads TGTGCCAGCAGTCTACCCGGGACAGGGAGAGTAGGGCGGGCTTTCTTT. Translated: CASSLPGTGRVGRAFF.

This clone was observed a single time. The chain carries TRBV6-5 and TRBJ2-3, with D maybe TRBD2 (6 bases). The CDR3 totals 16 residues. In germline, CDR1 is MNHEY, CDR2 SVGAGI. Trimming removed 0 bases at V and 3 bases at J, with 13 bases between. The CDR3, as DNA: TGTGCCAGCAGTTACTCCCGCGGGATGTGGACAGATACGCAGTATTTT. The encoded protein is CASSYSRGMWTDTQYF.

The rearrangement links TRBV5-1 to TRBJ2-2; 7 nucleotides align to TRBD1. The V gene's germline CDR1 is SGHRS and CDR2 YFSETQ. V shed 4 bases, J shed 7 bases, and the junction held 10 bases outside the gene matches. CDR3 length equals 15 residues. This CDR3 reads CASSLYRGPGGELFF. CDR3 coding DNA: TGCGCCAGCAGCCTGTATAGGGGGCCCGGCGGGGAGCTGTTTTTT.

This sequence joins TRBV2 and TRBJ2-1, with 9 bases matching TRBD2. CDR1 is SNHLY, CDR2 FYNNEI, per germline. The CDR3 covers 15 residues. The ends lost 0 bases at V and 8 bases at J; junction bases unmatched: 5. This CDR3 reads CASSEASGSEDEQFF. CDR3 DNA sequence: TGTGCCAGCAGTGAAGCTAGCGGGAGTGAAGATGAGCAGTTCTTC.

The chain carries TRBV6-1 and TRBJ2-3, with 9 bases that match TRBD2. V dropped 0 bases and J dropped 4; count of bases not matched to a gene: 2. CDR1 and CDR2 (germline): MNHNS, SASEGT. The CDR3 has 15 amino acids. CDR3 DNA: TGTGCCAGCAGTGAAGCTAGCGGGAGCCCAGATACGCAGTATTTT. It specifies CASSEASGSPDTQYF.

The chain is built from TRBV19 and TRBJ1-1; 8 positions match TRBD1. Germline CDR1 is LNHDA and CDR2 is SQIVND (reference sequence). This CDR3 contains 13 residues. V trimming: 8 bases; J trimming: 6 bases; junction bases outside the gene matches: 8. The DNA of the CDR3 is TGTGCCAGTGTTGACAGGGGTCCGTCTGAAGCTTTCTTT. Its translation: CASVDRGPSEAFF.

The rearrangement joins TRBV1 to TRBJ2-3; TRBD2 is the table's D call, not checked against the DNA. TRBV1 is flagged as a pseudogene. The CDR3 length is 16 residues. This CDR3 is CTSSTRTSGRTDTQYF. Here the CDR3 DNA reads TGCACCAGCAGCACCAGGACTAGCGGGAGAACAGATACGCAGTATTTT.

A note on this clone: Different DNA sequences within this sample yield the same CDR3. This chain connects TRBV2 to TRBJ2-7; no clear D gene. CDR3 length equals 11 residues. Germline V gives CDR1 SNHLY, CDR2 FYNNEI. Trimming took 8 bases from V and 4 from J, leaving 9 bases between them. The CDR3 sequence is CASGRGYEQYF. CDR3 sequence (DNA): TGTGCCAGCGGGCGTGGGTACGAGCAGTACTTC.

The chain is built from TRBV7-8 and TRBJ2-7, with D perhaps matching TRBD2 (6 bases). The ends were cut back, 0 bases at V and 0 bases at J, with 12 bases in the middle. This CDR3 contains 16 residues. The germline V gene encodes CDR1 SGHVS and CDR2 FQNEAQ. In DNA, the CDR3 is TGTGCCAGCAGCTTAGCTTGGCTAGCGAGCTCCTACGAGCAGTACTTC. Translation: CASSLAWLASSYEQYF.

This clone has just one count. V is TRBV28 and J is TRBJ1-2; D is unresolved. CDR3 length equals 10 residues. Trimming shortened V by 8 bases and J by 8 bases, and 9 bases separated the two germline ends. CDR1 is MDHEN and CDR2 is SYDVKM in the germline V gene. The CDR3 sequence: CASLGVGYTF. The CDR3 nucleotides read TGTGCCAGCCTGGGAGTAGGCTACACCTTC.

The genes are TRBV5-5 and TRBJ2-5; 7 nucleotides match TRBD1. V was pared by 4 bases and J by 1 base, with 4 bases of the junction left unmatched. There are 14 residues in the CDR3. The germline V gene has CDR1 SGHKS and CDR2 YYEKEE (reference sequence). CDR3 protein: CASSGDSLQETQYF. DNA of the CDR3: TGTGCCAGCAGCGGGGACAGCCTCCAAGAGACCCAGTACTTC.

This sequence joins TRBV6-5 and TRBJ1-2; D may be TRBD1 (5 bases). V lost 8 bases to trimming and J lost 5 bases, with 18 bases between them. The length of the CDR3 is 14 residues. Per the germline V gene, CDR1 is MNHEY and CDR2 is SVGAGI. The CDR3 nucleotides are TGTGCCAGCCGAAGACGGGGGATGGGTTATGGCTACACCTTC. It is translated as CASRRRGMGYGYTF.

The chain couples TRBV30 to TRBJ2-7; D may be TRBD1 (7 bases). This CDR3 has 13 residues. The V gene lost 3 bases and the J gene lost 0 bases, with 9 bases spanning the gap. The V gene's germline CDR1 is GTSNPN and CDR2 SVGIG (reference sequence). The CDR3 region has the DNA TGTGCCTGGAGGCAGGGGGGCTCCTACGAGCAGTACTTC. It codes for CAWRQGGSYEQYF.